These 19 T cell receptor beta chains share one sample of origin, sequenced in a study of blood T cell repertoires in COVID-19. TCRdb's copy holds only in-frame clones and misses some; the assay was immunoSEQ multiplex PCR. The repertoire holds 310,000 or so clones, with roughly 87% as singletons. Material for sequencing was PBMCs or T cells enriched from blood (not recorded which). These receptors all stem from a woman aged 18-29 years who had recovered from COVID-19.

The rearrangement joins TRBV4-3 to TRBJ1-6; tentative D call: TRBD1 (5 bases). The CDR3 has 15 amino acids. The germline V gene has CDR1 LGHNA and CDR2 YSLEER. V was trimmed by 4 bases and J by 7 bases, leaving 14 bases between them. The CDR3 is CASSPSRGVNSPLHF. CDR3 nucleotides: TGCGCCAGCAGCCCGTCCCGGGGGGTGAATTCACCCCTCCACTTT.

The chain uses TRBV5-4 and TRBJ2-7; possible D gene TRBD1, 5 bases. Trimming removed 3 bases from V and 6 bases from J, with 22 bases in between. The CDR3 is 16 residues long. In germline, CDR1 is SGHNT, CDR2 YYREEE (reference sequence). The CDR3 nucleotides are TGTGCCAGCAGCTACCTTCCCCAATCAGGGCCGGGCGAGCAGTACTTC. It codes for CASSYLPQSGPGEQYF.

Worth noting for this clone: The sample contains more than one DNA sequence encoding this CDR3. The chain links TRBV7-2 to TRBJ1-1; D is unclear. Germline V gene sequence: CDR1 SGHTA, CDR2 FQGNSA. Trimming removed 3 bases at V and 4 bases at J, with 9 bases between. The CDR3 runs to 13 residues. In DNA, the CDR3 is TGTGCCAGCAGCTTTTCCGAGGTCACTGAAGCTTTCTTT. Its protein product is CASSFSEVTEAFF.

The chain links TRBV10-3 to TRBJ1-2; a weak D match, TRBD1 (5 bases). Germline V gene lookup returns CDR1 ENHRY and CDR2 SYGVKD. CDR3 length: 15 residues. V dropped 0 bases and J dropped 4 bases, with 12 bases sitting between them. The CDR3 sequence is CAISESRAGTYGYTF. The CDR3 DNA sequence: TGTGCCATCAGTGAGTCGCGGGCGGGGACCTATGGCTACACCTTC.

The chain recombines TRBV5-1 with TRBJ2-4; possible D gene TRBD1, 6 bases. V lost 4 bases and J 1 base, leaving 15 bases between the germline ends. The V gene's germline CDR1 is SGHRS and CDR2 YFSETQ. The CDR3 is made up of 16 amino acids. This chain's CDR3 is CASSLSWGQAKNIQYF. In nucleotides, the CDR3 is TGCGCCAGCAGCCTCAGCTGGGGGCAGGCCAAAAACATTCAGTACTTC.

CDR3 sequence reads: CASSPRQTSPLHF. The DNA of the CDR3 is TGTGCCAGCAGTCCCCGACAGACATCACCCCTCCACTTT. The rearrangement joins TRBV28 to TRBJ1-6; TRBD1 is a possible D gene (5 bases). CDR1 MDHEN and CDR2 SYDVKM come from the germline V gene. Trimming stripped 5 bases from V and 10 bases from J, with 12 bases between. The CDR3 runs to 13 residues.

The gene calls are TRBV5-8 and TRBJ1-2, with D perhaps matching TRBD1 (6 bases). Germline loops: CDR1 SGHTS, CDR2 YDEGEE. This CDR3 region has 15 residues. The ends were cut back, 7 bases at V and 1 base at J, with 17 bases in the middle. The chain's CDR3 is CASVHPGHRNYGYTF. The CDR3 DNA sequence: TGTGCCAGCGTACACCCGGGACACCGTAACTATGGCTACACCTTC.

This clone came up once. CDR3 region: CASSLAQGDYNEQFF. Written as DNA, the CDR3 is TGTGCCAGCAGCTTAGCACAGGGGGATTACAATGAGCAGTTCTTC. V usage is TRBV7-8 and J usage is TRBJ2-1; TRBD1 matches 8 bases. Germline lookup yields CDR1 SGHVS and CDR2 FQNEAQ. CDR3 size: 15 residues. V lost 0 bases and J lost 4; bases outside the gene matches: 2. Filled out from reference TRBV7-8 and TRBJ2-1, the complete variable domain reads GAGVSQSPRYKVAKRGQDVALRCDPISGHVSLFWYQQALGQGPEFLTYFQNEAQLDKSGLPSDRFFAERPEGSVSTLKIQRTQQEDSAVYLCASSLAQGDYNEQFFGPGTRLTVL.

J is TRBJ1-6 and V is TRBV6-6, with 11 bases that match TRBD1. This CDR3 is built from 16 residues. Germline V gives CDR1 MNHNY, CDR2 SVGAGI (reference sequence). V gave up 4 bases and J gave up 10 bases; unmatched junction bases: 9. The CDR3 reads CASSFGQGADDSPLHF. The CDR3 DNA follows: TGTGCCAGCAGTTTCGGACAGGGGGCGGACGACTCACCCCTCCACTTT.

The chain joins TRBV9 to TRBJ1-1; TRBD1 matches at 7 bases. CDR1 is SGDLS and CDR2 is YYNGEE in the germline V gene. This CDR3 spans 15 amino acids. After removal of 4 bases from V and 3 bases from J, the junction contained 9 bases not matched to a gene. The CDR3 DNA reads TGTGCCAGCAGCCCCCGGACAGGCGGGTACACTGAAGCTTTCTTT. It specifies CASSPRTGGYTEAFF.

J is TRBJ2-5 and V is TRBV7-9, with D possibly matching TRBD1 (6 bases). The CDR3 length is 14 residues. Germline V CDR1 and CDR2: SEHNR, FQNEAQ (reference sequence). Trimming cost V 5 bases and J 5 bases, with 15 bases left between them. The CDR3 here is CASSKSVRGETQYF. CDR3 sequence (DNA): TGTGCCAGCAGCAAAAGCGTGAGGGGGGAGACCCAGTACTTC.

The rearrangement links TRBV24-1 to TRBJ1-1; D is perhaps TRBD1 (5 bases). Per the germline V gene, CDR1 is KGHDR and CDR2 is SFDVKD. The CDR3 is 15 residues long. V was pared by 9 bases and J by 1 base, with 17 bases between. The CDR3 DNA follows: TGTGCCACCCCTAACGGGGGAGATGAGAACACTGAAGCTTTCTTT. It specifies CATPNGGDENTEAFF.

This sequence joins TRBV11-2 and TRBJ2-7, with 13 bases that match TRBD2. The germline gives CDR1 SGHAT, CDR2 FQNNGV. CDR3 length: 16 residues. With V trimmed by 5 bases and J by 0 bases, 4 bases remained unmatched. CDR3 in DNA: TGTGCCAGCAGCCCCGGACTAGCGGGAGCCTCCTACGAGCAGTACTTC. Amino acids: CASSPGLAGASYEQYF.

V and J are TRBV27 and TRBJ2-7; TRBD1 agrees at 9 bases. Germline V CDR1 and CDR2: MNHEY, SMNVEV (reference sequence). Trimming at V came to 6 bases and at J to 5 bases, leaving 11 bases not matched to a gene. The CDR3 length is 15 residues. The CDR3 nucleotides are TGTGCCAGCAGAGGCGGCGGGACAGGGTTCCACGAGCAGTACTTC. Its protein is CASRGGGTGFHEQYF.

The rearrangement links TRBV4-1 to TRBJ2-2; a possible D gene is TRBD2 (6 bases). This CDR3 comprises 14 residues. Germline V gene lookup returns CDR1 MGHRA and CDR2 YSYEKL. Trimming left V 0 bases short and J 8 bases short, with 10 bases between. CDR3 residues: CASSQEGGAGELFF. The CDR3 DNA reads TGCGCCAGCAGCCAAGAAGGAGGGGCAGGGGAGCTGTTTTTT.

The gene calls are TRBV7-9 and TRBJ2-1, with 15 bases matching TRBD2. The CDR3 is 17 residues long. V was pared by 4 bases and J by 8 bases, with 9 bases of the junction left unmatched. CDR1 is SEHNR, CDR2 FQNEAQ, per germline (reference sequence). The CDR3: CASSSLGTSGRSHEQFF. CDR3 coding DNA: TGTGCCAGCAGCTCACTAGGGACTAGCGGGAGGTCTCATGAGCAGTTCTTC.

The chain recombines TRBV6-2 or TRBV6-3 with TRBJ1-5; possible D gene TRBD1, 5 bases. Trimming left V 2 bases short and J 3 bases short, with 8 bases between. The CDR3 length is 14 residues. Germline V gene sequence: CDR1 MNHEY, CDR2 SVGEGT. The CDR3 region is CASSYLRVNQPQHF. In DNA, the CDR3 is TGTGCCAGCAGTTACCTCAGGGTCAATCAGCCCCAGCATTTT.

This rearrangement joins TRBV29-1 to TRBJ1-2; the D gene is possibly TRBD1 (6 bases). V lost 1 base and J 1 base, leaving 19 bases between the germline ends. This CDR3 contains 17 residues. CDR1 SQVTM and CDR2 ANQGSEA come from the germline V gene. The CDR3 reads CSVEGVGAPKYNYGYTF. For the CDR3, the DNA is TGCAGCGTTGAAGGGGTGGGGGCCCCAAAATATAACTATGGCTACACCTTC.

V is TRBV2 and J is TRBJ1-2; the match to TRBD1 covers 8 bases. There are 14 residues in the CDR3. Unmatched junction bases numbered 4, after V lost 5 bases and J lost 2 bases. Germline V gene sequence: CDR1 SNHLY, CDR2 FYNNEI. The CDR3 loop is CASSRTGPNYGYTF. The CDR3 DNA is TGTGCCAGCAGTCGGACAGGGCCGAACTATGGCTACACCTTC. Combining the CDR3 with reference TRBV2 and TRBJ1-2 gives the whole variable domain EPEVTQTPSHQVTQMGQEVILRCVPISNHLYFYWYRQILGQKVEFLVSFYNNEISEKSEIFDDQFSVERPDGSNFTLKIRSTKLEDSAMYFCASSRTGPNYGYTFGSGTRLTVV.